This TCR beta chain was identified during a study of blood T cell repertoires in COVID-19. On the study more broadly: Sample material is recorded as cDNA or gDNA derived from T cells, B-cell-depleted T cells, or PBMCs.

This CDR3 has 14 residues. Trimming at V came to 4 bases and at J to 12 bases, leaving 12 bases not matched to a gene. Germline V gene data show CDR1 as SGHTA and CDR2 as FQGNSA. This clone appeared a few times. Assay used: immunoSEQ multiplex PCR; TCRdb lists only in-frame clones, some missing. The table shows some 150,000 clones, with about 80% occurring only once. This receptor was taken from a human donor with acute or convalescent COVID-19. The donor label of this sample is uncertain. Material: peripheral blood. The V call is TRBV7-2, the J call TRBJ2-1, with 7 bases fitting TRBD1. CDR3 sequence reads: CASSSAQQGLPQFF. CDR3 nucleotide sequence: TGTGCCAGCAGCTCAGCCCAACAGGGGCTACCGCAGTTCTTC.